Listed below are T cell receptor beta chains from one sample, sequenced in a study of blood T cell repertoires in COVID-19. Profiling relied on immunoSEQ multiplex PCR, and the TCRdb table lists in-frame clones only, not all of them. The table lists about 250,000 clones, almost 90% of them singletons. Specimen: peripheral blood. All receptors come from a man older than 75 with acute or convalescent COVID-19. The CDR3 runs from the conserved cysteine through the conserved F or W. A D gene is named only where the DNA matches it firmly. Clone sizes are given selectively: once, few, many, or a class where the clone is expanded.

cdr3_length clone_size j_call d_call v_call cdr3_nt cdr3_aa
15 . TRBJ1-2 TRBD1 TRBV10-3 TGTGCCATCAGTGGAGTGGGACAGGGAAGCTATGGCTACACCTTC CAISGVGQGSYGYTF
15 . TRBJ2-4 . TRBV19 TGTGCCAGTAGTAGGGAGGGGGGGAGAATCAACATTCAGTACTTC CASSREGGRINIQYF
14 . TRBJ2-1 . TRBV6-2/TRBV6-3 TGTGCCAGCAGTTACCTGAGCTCCTACAATGAGCAGTTCTTC CASSYLSSYNEQFF
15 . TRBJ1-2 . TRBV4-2 TGTGCCAGCAGCTCTCGGGCGGGGTCTTACTATGGCTACACCTTC CASSSRAGSYYGYTF
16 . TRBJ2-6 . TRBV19 TGTGCCACCACGGGGCAAGGGGGCTCTGGGGCCAACGTCCTGACTTTC CATTGQGGSGANVLTF
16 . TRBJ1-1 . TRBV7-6 TGTGCCAGCAGCTTGGCGCAGGGGAAGGATTGGGCTGAAGCTTTCTTT CASSLAQGKDWAEAFF
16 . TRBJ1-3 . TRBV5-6 TGTGCCAGCAGCCTCGTGTCCGGGGGGTACGGAAACACCATATATTTT CASSLVSGGYGNTIYF
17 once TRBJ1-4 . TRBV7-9 TGTGCCAGCAGTGATTGGGGGCAGGCTGCAACTAATGAAAAACTGTTTTTT CASSDWGQAATNEKLFF
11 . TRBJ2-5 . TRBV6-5 TGTGCCAGCAGGGGCACGGAGACCCAGTACTTC CASRGTETQYF
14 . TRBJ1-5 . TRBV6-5 TGTGCCAGCAGGGTGGGGGGGGGCAATCAGCCCCAGCATTTT CASRVGGGNQPQHF
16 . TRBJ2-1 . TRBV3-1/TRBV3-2 TGTGCCAGCAGCCCCTTAGGGGGCGGGAGGATCAATGAGCAGTTCTTC CASSPLGGGRINEQFF
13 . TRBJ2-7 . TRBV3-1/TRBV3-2 TGTGCCAGCAGCCATCTAGCTACCCACGAGCAGTACTTC CASSHLATHEQYF
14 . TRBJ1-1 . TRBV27 TGTGCCAGCAGTTTATCTTGGAGGAACACTGAAGCTTTCTTT CASSLSWRNTEAFF
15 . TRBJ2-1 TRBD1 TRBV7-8 TGTGCCAGCAGCTTAGGGGGGACAGGGGACAATGAGCAGTTCTTC CASSLGGTGDNEQFF
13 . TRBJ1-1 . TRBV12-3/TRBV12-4 TGTGCCAGCGGGCTGACAGTGAACACTGAAGCTTTCTTT CASGLTVNTEAFF
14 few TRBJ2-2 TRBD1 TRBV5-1 TGCGCCAGCACCCCGACAGGGACCACCGGGGAGCTGTTTTTT CASTPTGTTGELFF
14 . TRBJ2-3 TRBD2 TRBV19 TGTGCCAGCAACGCGGCGGGAGGGTCAGATACGCAGTATTTT CASNAAGGSDTQYF
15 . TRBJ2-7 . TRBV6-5 TGTGCCAGCAGTTACTCGGAACAGGTCACCTACGAGCAGTACTTC CASSYSEQVTYEQYF
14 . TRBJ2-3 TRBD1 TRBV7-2 TGTGCCAGCAGCTTACGACAGGGGGGAGATACGCAGTATTTT CASSLRQGGDTQYF
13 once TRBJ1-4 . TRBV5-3 TGTGCCAGAAGCGCCGGGAGCAATGAAAAACTGTTTTTT CARSAGSNEKLFF
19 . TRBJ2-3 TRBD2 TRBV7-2 TGTGCCAGCAGCCCCCAGGCTAGCGGGGGGGCCTTTGGCACAGATACGCAGTATTTT CASSPQASGGAFGTDTQYF
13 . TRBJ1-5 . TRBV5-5 TGTGCCAGCAGCTTGACGGTCAATCAGCCCCAGCATTTT CASSLTVNQPQHF
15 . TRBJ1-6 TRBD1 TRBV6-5 TGTGCCAGCAGCTCTCCGGGACAGCAAAATTCACCCCTCCACTTT CASSSPGQQNSPLHF
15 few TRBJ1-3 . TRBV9 TGTGCCAGCAGCGTAGTCCCGGGAAAAGGAAACACCATATATTTT CASSVVPGKGNTIYF
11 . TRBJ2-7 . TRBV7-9 TGTGCCAGCACTACTGGCTACGAGCAGTACTTC CASTTGYEQYF
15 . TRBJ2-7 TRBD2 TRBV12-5 TGTGCTAGTGGTTTGAGCGGGGGGCGGATCGACGAGCAGTACTTC CASGLSGGRIDEQYF